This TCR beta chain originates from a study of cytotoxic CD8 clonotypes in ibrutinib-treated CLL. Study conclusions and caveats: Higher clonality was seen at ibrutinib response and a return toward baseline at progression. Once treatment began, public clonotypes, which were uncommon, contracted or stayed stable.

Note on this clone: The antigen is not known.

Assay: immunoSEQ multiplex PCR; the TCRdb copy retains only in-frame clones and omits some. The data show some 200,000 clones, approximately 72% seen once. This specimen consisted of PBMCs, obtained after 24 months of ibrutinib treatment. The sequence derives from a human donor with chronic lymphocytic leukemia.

The chain's CDR3 is CASSTPGQPDNEQFF. The CDR3, as DNA: TGTGCCAGCAGCACCCCCGGACAGCCAGACAATGAGCAGTTCTTC. V usage is TRBV9 and J usage is TRBJ2-1; maybe TRBD1 (6 bases). The CDR3 extends over 15 amino acids. In germline, CDR1 is SGDLS, CDR2 YYNGEE. Trimming pared 4 bases from V and 5 bases from J, leaving 16 bases between.